The 3 T cell receptor beta chains below all came from one sample that was sequenced in a study of shared clonotypes between healthy human individuals. Assay used: immunoSEQ multiplex PCR; TCRdb lists only in-frame clones, some missing. In the table there are 2 million to 2.5 million clones, more than 90% of which are singletons. Material for sequencing was naive CD4+ T cells sorted from blood. The subset denotes: CD45RA+ positively selected. Every receptor here comes from a man younger than 30 in good health.

Note on this clone: The sample carries other DNA sequences with the same CDR3. The rearrangement links TRBV7-2 to TRBJ2-5; D not certain. There are 14 residues in the CDR3. CDR1 is SGHTA and CDR2 is FQGNSA in the germline V gene. V was cut by 2 bases and J by 1 base, with 8 bases left in between. CDR3 nucleotide sequence: TGTGCCAGCAGCTTATATAGACTCCAAGAGACCCAGTACTTC. Protein product: CASSLYRLQETQYF.

V and J are TRBV4-1 and TRBJ2-1; 12 bases agree with TRBD2. The V and J ends lost 1 base and 1 base, in that order; junction bases with no gene match: 5. The CDR3 extends over 18 amino acids. Per the germline V gene, CDR1 is MGHRA and CDR2 is YSYEKL. CDR3 DNA sequence: TGCGCCAGCAGCCAAGTGCTAGCGGGGGGGCTATCCTACAATGAGCAGTTCTTC. This translates into CASSQVLAGGLSYNEQFF.

The chain is built from TRBV5-1 and TRBJ1-2; the match to TRBD1 covers 9 bases. The CDR3 covers 14 residues. CDR1 and CDR2 from the germline V gene are SGHRS and YFSETQ. Trimming cost V 0 bases and J 7 bases; bases outside gene matches: 4. The CDR3 bases are TGCGCCAGCAGCTTGGAGGGGACAGGGATTGGCTACACCTTC. Its protein is CASSLEGTGIGYTF.